The rows below give T cell receptor beta chains drawn from one sample of a study of read filtering for tumor transcriptome and immune sequencing. Via MiXCR, TCRdb re-called the reads, giving one row per CDR3 protein. The sample consists of 35,000 to 50,000 distinct CDR3 sequences, 20% of them appearing once. Sequenced input: a population of CD138-negative cells sorted from bone marrow. Source of these receptors: a donor aged 40 or over with multiple myeloma. Each CDR3 is given with its conserved first and last residue. The order of the fields is V gene, J gene, clone size, D gene, CDR3 DNA, CDR3 protein. The D gene is left open where the match is weak. Some rows have no size entry. The others give once, few or many, or a class for an expanded clone.

v_call: TRBV7-9; j_call: TRBJ2-2; clone_size: -; d_call: -; cdr3_nt: TGTGCCAGCAGCCCCTCGAGTAATACCGGGGAGCTGTTTTTT; cdr3_aa: CASSPSSNTGELFF
v_call: TRBV11-2; j_call: TRBJ1-5; clone_size: -; d_call: -; cdr3_nt: TGTGCCAGCAGCCGCACCGGGACACCTCATCAGCCCCAGCATTTT; cdr3_aa: CASSRTGTPHQPQHF
v_call: TRBV7-9; j_call: TRBJ2-1; clone_size: many; d_call: -; cdr3_nt: TGTGCCAGCAGCTCCCCGGCTAGGTGGGAGCAGTTCTTC; cdr3_aa: CASSSPARWEQFF
v_call: TRBV5-4; j_call: TRBJ2-3; clone_size: few; d_call: TRBD2; cdr3_nt: TGTGCCAGCAGCTGGACTAGCGGGGGCACAGATACGCAGTATTTT; cdr3_aa: CASSWTSGGTDTQYF
v_call: TRBV2; j_call: TRBJ2-1; clone_size: many; d_call: -; cdr3_nt: TGTGCCAGCAGTGACTACAATGAGCAGTTCTTC; cdr3_aa: CASSDYNEQFF
v_call: TRBV18; j_call: TRBJ2-5; clone_size: many; d_call: -; cdr3_nt: TGTGCCAGCTCAATAGGACTGCAAGAGACTCAGTACTTC; cdr3_aa: CASSIGLQETQYF
v_call: TRBV27; j_call: TRBJ2-5; clone_size: once; d_call: -; cdr3_nt: TGTGCCAGCAGTTTATGGGGGCCGGAGCAGACCCAGTACTTC; cdr3_aa: CASSLWGPEQTQYF
v_call: TRBV7-8; j_call: TRBJ2-1; clone_size: few; d_call: TRBD2; cdr3_nt: TGTGCCAGCAGCCCAGTGGGGGAGGGCCTCGATGAGCAGTTCTTC; cdr3_aa: CASSPVGEGLDEQFF
v_call: TRBV4-1; j_call: TRBJ2-1; clone_size: -; d_call: -; cdr3_nt: TGCGCCTCCGCAGGGTTCAATGAGCAGTTCTTC; cdr3_aa: CASAGFNEQFF
v_call: TRBV4-2; j_call: TRBJ1-5; clone_size: many; d_call: TRBD1; cdr3_nt: TGTGCCAGCAGCCAAGATGTGGTACAGGGGGCTTATCAGCCCCAGCATTTT; cdr3_aa: CASSQDVVQGAYQPQHF
v_call: TRBV4-2; j_call: TRBJ2-5; clone_size: -; d_call: TRBD1; cdr3_nt: TGTGCCAGCAGCCAACGGGGACAGGGACAAGAGACCCAGTACTTC; cdr3_aa: CASSQRGQGQETQYF
v_call: TRBV7-2; j_call: TRBJ2-1; clone_size: many; d_call: -; cdr3_nt: TGTGCCAGCAGCTTAACGGGAGCCCCTAATGAGCAGTTCTTT; cdr3_aa: CASSLTGAPNEQFF
v_call: TRBV3-1; j_call: TRBJ2-1; clone_size: many; d_call: -; cdr3_nt: TGTGCCAGCAGTCGGGGGATCAATGAGCAGTTCTTC; cdr3_aa: CASSRGINEQFF
v_call: TRBV28; j_call: TRBJ2-2; clone_size: many; d_call: -; cdr3_nt: TGTGCCAGCAGTTGGCTCCCCCTAGGGGGGGAGCTGTTTTTT; cdr3_aa: CASSWLPLGGELFF
v_call: TRBV5-1; j_call: TRBJ2-7; clone_size: -; d_call: TRBD1; cdr3_nt: TGCGCCAGCAGCCCTGAGGGACAGGGGGCTTACGAGCAGTACTTC; cdr3_aa: CASSPEGQGAYEQYF
v_call: TRBV5-1; j_call: TRBJ2-7; clone_size: few; d_call: -; cdr3_nt: TGCGCCAGCAGCCCCCGGGACCGCTCCTACGAGCAGTACTTC; cdr3_aa: CASSPRDRSYEQYF
v_call: TRBV5-6; j_call: TRBJ2-1; clone_size: many; d_call: -; cdr3_nt: TGTGCCAGCAGCCTGATAGCGGAGGAGCAGTTCTTC; cdr3_aa: CASSLIAEEQFF
v_call: TRBV28; j_call: TRBJ2-7; clone_size: -; d_call: -; cdr3_nt: TGCGCCAGCAGTTCCACGTTTGCCGAGCAGTACTTC; cdr3_aa: CASSSTFAEQYF
v_call: TRBV7-9; j_call: TRBJ2-1; clone_size: many; d_call: -; cdr3_nt: TGTGCCAGCAGCTTAGCAGGCGCAGTAAAAGACAATGAGCAGTTCTTC; cdr3_aa: CASSLAGAVKDNEQFF
v_call: TRBV27; j_call: TRBJ1-2; clone_size: few; d_call: TRBD1; cdr3_nt: TGTGCCAGCAGTCCCGCCACAGGGGGCGGCTCCTATGGCTACACCTTC; cdr3_aa: CASSPATGGGSYGYTF
v_call: TRBV30; j_call: TRBJ2-2; clone_size: many; d_call: -; cdr3_nt: TGTGCCTGGAGTGGCAGGAACACCGGGGAGCTGTTTTTT; cdr3_aa: CAWSGRNTGELFF
v_call: TRBV3-1; j_call: TRBJ2-7; clone_size: many; d_call: -; cdr3_nt: TGTGCCAGCAGCCAAGATGTAGGGATCGAGCAGTACTTC; cdr3_aa: CASSQDVGIEQYF
v_call: TRBV7-3; j_call: TRBJ2-3; clone_size: many; d_call: TRBD2; cdr3_nt: TGTGCCAGCAGCTTACTAGCGGGCACAGATACGCAGTATTTT; cdr3_aa: CASSLLAGTDTQYF
v_call: TRBV19; j_call: TRBJ1-1; clone_size: -; d_call: -; cdr3_nt: TGTGCCAGTAGTCTCGCAAGGAACACTGAAGCTTTCTTT; cdr3_aa: CASSLARNTEAFF
v_call: TRBV27; j_call: TRBJ1-1; clone_size: many; d_call: -; cdr3_nt: TGTGCCAGCAGTGGGGTAAACACTGAAGCTTTCTTT; cdr3_aa: CASSGVNTEAFF
v_call: TRBV5-4; j_call: TRBJ2-7; clone_size: -; d_call: TRBD2; cdr3_nt: TGTGCCAGCAGCTTGGATCTAGCGGACGAGCAGTACTTC; cdr3_aa: CASSLDLADEQYF
v_call: TRBV20-1; j_call: TRBJ2-1; clone_size: medium-sized; d_call: TRBD2; cdr3_nt: TGCAGTGCGCATCCCGGGACTAGCGGGGCCAGCTCCTACAATGAGCAGTTCTTC; cdr3_aa: CSAHPGTSGASSYNEQFF
v_call: TRBV12-3/TRBV12-4; j_call: TRBJ2-1; clone_size: -; d_call: TRBD2; cdr3_nt: TGTGCCAGCAGTATCGGGACTAGCGGGTTGGTAAATGAGCAGTTCTTC; cdr3_aa: CASSIGTSGLVNEQFF
v_call: TRBV7-9; j_call: TRBJ2-7; clone_size: many; d_call: TRBD2; cdr3_nt: TGTGCCAGCAGCCCTCTCTCGACTAGCGGGAGGCCCTACGAGCAGTACTTC; cdr3_aa: CASSPLSTSGRPYEQYF
v_call: TRBV9; j_call: TRBJ2-5; clone_size: many; d_call: TRBD2; cdr3_nt: TGTGCCAGCAAACGAGCGGGAGGGCCGGGGGAGACCCAGTACTTC; cdr3_aa: CASKRAGGPGETQYF
v_call: TRBV7-6; j_call: TRBJ1-3; clone_size: once; d_call: TRBD1; cdr3_nt: TGTGCCAGCAGCTCCGACCCGGGACAGGGTGGAAACACCATATATTTT; cdr3_aa: CASSSDPGQGGNTIYF
v_call: TRBV19; j_call: TRBJ2-5; clone_size: -; d_call: -; cdr3_nt: TGTGCCAGTAGTATTTCGACAGAAGAGACCCAGTACTTC; cdr3_aa: CASSISTEETQYF
v_call: TRBV11-2; j_call: TRBJ2-1; clone_size: many; d_call: -; cdr3_nt: TGTGCCAGCAGCTTAGTACTCAGAGACAATGAGCAGTTCTTC; cdr3_aa: CASSLVLRDNEQFF
v_call: TRBV6-5; j_call: TRBJ2-1; clone_size: many; d_call: TRBD1; cdr3_nt: TGTGCCAGCAGGCAGGGGGCTACCTACAATGAGCAGTTCTTC; cdr3_aa: CASRQGATYNEQFF
v_call: TRBV12-3/TRBV12-4; j_call: TRBJ1-1; clone_size: few; d_call: TRBD1; cdr3_nt: TGTGCCAGCAGTTCCCGGACAGGGATAAACACTGAAGCTTTCTTT; cdr3_aa: CASSSRTGINTEAFF
v_call: TRBV28; j_call: TRBJ2-7; clone_size: few; d_call: -; cdr3_nt: TGTGCCAGCAGGGCGGGACACCTGAGCTCCTACGAGCAGTACTTC; cdr3_aa: CASRAGHLSSYEQYF
v_call: TRBV15; j_call: TRBJ1-1; clone_size: many; d_call: -; cdr3_nt: TGTGCCACCAGCAGAGTCGGGACAAAAGCTTTCTTT; cdr3_aa: CATSRVGTKAFF
v_call: TRBV29-1; j_call: TRBJ2-2; clone_size: many; d_call: -; cdr3_nt: TGCAGCGCCCTTTGGGGGCCCGGGGGCACCGGGGAGCTGTTTTTT; cdr3_aa: CSALWGPGGTGELFF
v_call: TRBV6-5; j_call: TRBJ2-6; clone_size: many; d_call: -; cdr3_nt: TGTGCCAGCAGTTACCTTTACGTCGATAACTCTGGGGCCAACGTCCTGACTTTC; cdr3_aa: CASSYLYVDNSGANVLTF
v_call: TRBV10-3; j_call: TRBJ2-7; clone_size: few; d_call: TRBD1; cdr3_nt: TGTGCCATCGGAGGACAGGGGGCTTACGAGCAGTACTTC; cdr3_aa: CAIGGQGAYEQYF
v_call: TRBV6-2/TRBV6-3; j_call: TRBJ2-7; clone_size: many; d_call: -; cdr3_nt: TGTGCCAGCAGTTACTCGTCCCAGGGGTACGAGCAGTACTTC; cdr3_aa: CASSYSSQGYEQYF
v_call: TRBV5-5; j_call: TRBJ1-1; clone_size: many; d_call: -; cdr3_nt: TGTGCCAGCAGCTTGGCCGCTACAGATAGGGCTTTCTTT; cdr3_aa: CASSLAATDRAFF
v_call: TRBV12-5; j_call: TRBJ2-1; clone_size: few; d_call: -; cdr3_nt: TGTGCAAGCAGGTCGGGGGAGCCCTACAATGAGCAGTTCTTC; cdr3_aa: CASRSGEPYNEQFF
v_call: TRBV19; j_call: TRBJ2-3; clone_size: few; d_call: -; cdr3_nt: TGTGCCAGTAGTATCGAGGCTAGCACAGATACGCAGTATTTT; cdr3_aa: CASSIEASTDTQYF
v_call: TRBV27; j_call: TRBJ2-1; clone_size: many; d_call: -; cdr3_nt: TGTGCCAGCAGTTTTGGGCAATCCTACAATGAGCAGTTCTTC; cdr3_aa: CASSFGQSYNEQFF
v_call: TRBV5-1; j_call: TRBJ2-7; clone_size: many; d_call: TRBD2; cdr3_nt: TGCGCCAGCAGCGTATGGACTAGTACGGACGAGCAGTACTTC; cdr3_aa: CASSVWTSTDEQYF
v_call: TRBV12-3/TRBV12-4; j_call: TRBJ2-7; clone_size: many; d_call: TRBD2; cdr3_nt: TGTGCCAGCAGTTTAAGCGGGGGGACCTACGAGCAGTACTTC; cdr3_aa: CASSLSGGTYEQYF